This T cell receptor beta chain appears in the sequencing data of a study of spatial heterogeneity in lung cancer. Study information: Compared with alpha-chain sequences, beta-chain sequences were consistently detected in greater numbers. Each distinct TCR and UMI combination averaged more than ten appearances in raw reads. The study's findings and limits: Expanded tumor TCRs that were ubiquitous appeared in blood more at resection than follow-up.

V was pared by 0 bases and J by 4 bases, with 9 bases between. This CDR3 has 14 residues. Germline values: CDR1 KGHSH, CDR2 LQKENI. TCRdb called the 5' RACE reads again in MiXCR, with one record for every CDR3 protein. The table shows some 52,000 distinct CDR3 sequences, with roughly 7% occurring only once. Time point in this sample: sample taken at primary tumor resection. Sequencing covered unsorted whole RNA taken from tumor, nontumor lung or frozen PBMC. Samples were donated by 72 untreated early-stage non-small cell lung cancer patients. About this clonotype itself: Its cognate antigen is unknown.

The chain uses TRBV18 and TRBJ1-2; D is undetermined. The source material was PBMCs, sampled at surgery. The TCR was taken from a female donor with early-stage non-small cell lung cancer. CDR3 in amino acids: CASSPPANPYGYTF. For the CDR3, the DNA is TGTGCCAGCTCACCACCGGCGAATCCCTATGGCTACACCTTC.